A selection of T cell receptor beta chains follows, all from one sample in a study of cytomegalovirus exposure and HLA in healthy donors. TCRdb's table, derived via immunoSEQ multiplex PCR, lists solely in-frame clones and lacks some. The sample lists some 110,000 clones, around 82% seen once, with more than 1.5% in the top ten. The sequenced sample was PBMCs. The receptors were gathered from a woman in her forties in good health and CMV-seronegative. Each CDR3 is given with its conserved first and last residue.

j_gene,v_gene,CDR3aa
TRBJ2-3,TRBV5-1,CASSLSTDTQYF
TRBJ1-5,TRBV7-8,CASSLEGADQPQHF
TRBJ1-5,TRBV4-1,CASSQVGQPQHF
TRBJ2-7,TRBV7-8,CASSERDPGDEQYF
TRBJ1-2,TRBV6-5,CASSNPYPFYGYTF
TRBJ1-2,TRBV11-2,CASSLDPGISYGYTF
TRBJ2-7,TRBV7-6,CASSPEASTSVFSYEQYF
TRBJ2-1,TRBV28,CASSRAGVDEQFF
TRBJ2-2,TRBV9,CASSVGTLAGSELFF
TRBJ1-1,TRBV28,CASSLPHTLFGAFF
TRBJ2-3,TRBV2,CASRAGTRSTDTQYF
TRBJ2-2,TRBV7-8,CASSLGLATTGELFF
TRBJ2-7,TRBV28,CASSFPGHISYEQYF
TRBJ1-1,TRBV4-2,CASSQGGGNTEAFF
TRBJ2-5,TRBV19,CASQDSHRVRETQYF
TRBJ2-1,TRBV6-5,CASSATRNEQFF
TRBJ1-1,TRBV6-1,CASSEGAGEAFF
TRBJ2-1,TRBV19,CASSIGAWSGVNNEQFF
TRBJ2-7,TRBV7-9,CASSFGLLQTYEQYF
TRBJ2-1,TRBV5-4,CASSVLAGGPSEQFF
TRBJ2-7,TRBV27,CASSSRPNFGDYKLYEQYF
TRBJ2-1,TRBV2,CASSELAGDNEQFF
TRBJ2-1,TRBV7-2,CASSLATGSYNEQFF
TRBJ1-5,TRBV4-3,CASSQERQGGQPQHF